This is a list of T cell receptor beta chains from one sample in a study of CD8+ T cells in alopecia areata. Sequencing used immunoSEQ multiplex PCR; TCRdb keeps in-frame clones, though not all of them. Seen here are 100,000 to 150,000 clones, approximately 53% observed once, and the top ten hold under 5%. The sample here was CD4+ T cells sorted from blood, taken at week 0. The source is a human donor with alopecia areata. The CDR3 runs from the conserved cysteine through the conserved F or W. The D gene is left open where the match is weak. Rows may omit the clone size; those that give it use once, few, many or a size class.

J gene: TRBJ2-7
CDR3 length: 14
D gene: TRBD1
V gene: TRBV6-6
clone size: NA
CDR3 DNA: TGTGCCAGCACACCGGGACAGGGGTGGGCCGAGCAGTACTTC
CDR3 protein: CASTPGQGWAEQYF

J gene: TRBJ2-1
CDR3 length: 13
D gene: NA
V gene: TRBV7-9
clone size: NA
CDR3 DNA: TGTGCCAGCAGCGGCCGGGTAGGCAATGAGCAGTTCTTC
CDR3 protein: CASSGRVGNEQFF

J gene: TRBJ2-7
CDR3 length: 16
D gene: TRBD2
V gene: TRBV28
clone size: few
CDR3 DNA: TGTGCCAGCAGTTCCCCAGGAGCGGGAGAGACCTACGAGCAGTACTTC
CDR3 protein: CASSSPGAGETYEQYF

J gene: TRBJ1-3
CDR3 length: 12
D gene: TRBD1
V gene: TRBV18
clone size: NA
CDR3 DNA: TGTGCCAGCTCACTTGGACAGGAGGCCATATATTTT
CDR3 protein: CASSLGQEAIYF

J gene: TRBJ2-4
CDR3 length: 17
D gene: NA
V gene: TRBV7-9
clone size: few
CDR3 DNA: TGTGCCAGCAGCTTAGTTTCGGGGACACTAGCCAAAAACATTCAGTACTTC
CDR3 protein: CASSLVSGTLAKNIQYF

J gene: TRBJ2-3
CDR3 length: 15
D gene: TRBD2
V gene: TRBV11-3
clone size: NA
CDR3 DNA: TGTGCCAGCAGCTTAAAGCAGGGAGGGCCAGATACGCAGTATTTT
CDR3 protein: CASSLKQGGPDTQYF

J gene: TRBJ1-4
CDR3 length: 12
D gene: NA
V gene: TRBV6-6
clone size: few
CDR3 DNA: TGTGCCAGCAGCACCGACTATGAAAAACTGTTTTTT
CDR3 protein: CASSTDYEKLFF

J gene: TRBJ1-1
CDR3 length: 13
D gene: NA
V gene: TRBV6-5
clone size: NA
CDR3 DNA: TGTGCCAGCACACCAACAGAGAACACTGAAGCTTTCTTT
CDR3 protein: CASTPTENTEAFF

J gene: TRBJ1-5
CDR3 length: 13
D gene: NA
V gene: TRBV30
clone size: NA
CDR3 DNA: TGTGCCTGGAGTCTTTCGGGAGAAGGGCCCCAGCATTTT
CDR3 protein: CAWSLSGEGPQHF

J gene: TRBJ1-5
CDR3 length: 14
D gene: NA
V gene: TRBV19
clone size: NA
CDR3 DNA: TGTGCCAGTAGTATCAGTGCAGGGAATGCGGCCCAGCATTTT
CDR3 protein: CASSISAGNAAQHF

J gene: TRBJ1-1
CDR3 length: 14
D gene: TRBD1
V gene: TRBV15
clone size: few
CDR3 DNA: TGTGCCACCAGCGGGACAGGGTTTTTGACTGAAGCTTTCTTT
CDR3 protein: CATSGTGFLTEAFF

J gene: TRBJ2-7
CDR3 length: 14
D gene: NA
V gene: TRBV6-5
clone size: NA
CDR3 DNA: TGTGCCAGCAGACTCGACAGGACCCTCTACGAGCAGTACTTC
CDR3 protein: CASRLDRTLYEQYF

J gene: TRBJ2-7
CDR3 length: 16
D gene: NA
V gene: TRBV5-6
clone size: few
CDR3 DNA: TGTGCCAGCAGCTTGGGACCGGGGCAGGGCTCCTACGAGCAGTACTTC
CDR3 protein: CASSLGPGQGSYEQYF

J gene: TRBJ1-2
CDR3 length: 15
D gene: TRBD1
V gene: TRBV9
clone size: NA
CDR3 DNA: TGTGCCAGCAGCGAACGGACAGGGGGTAACTATGGCTACACCTTC
CDR3 protein: CASSERTGGNYGYTF

J gene: TRBJ1-1
CDR3 length: 13
D gene: NA
V gene: TRBV7-3
clone size: few
CDR3 DNA: TGTGCCAGCAGCTTAACAGGGAGCACTGAAGCTTTCTTT
CDR3 protein: CASSLTGSTEAFF

J gene: TRBJ2-2
CDR3 length: 19
D gene: TRBD2
V gene: TRBV5-1
clone size: NA
CDR3 DNA: TGCGCCAGCAGCCCCGACGGGACTAGCGGGAGAAGGAGCACCGGGGAGCTGTTTTTT
CDR3 protein: CASSPDGTSGRRSTGELFF

J gene: TRBJ2-1
CDR3 length: 14
D gene: NA
V gene: TRBV5-4
clone size: NA
CDR3 DNA: TGTGCCAGCAGCTTGAGGGGCACCCACGGGGAGCAGTTCTTC
CDR3 protein: CASSLRGTHGEQFF

J gene: TRBJ1-1
CDR3 length: 16
D gene: NA
V gene: TRBV5-1
clone size: few
CDR3 DNA: TGCGCCAGCAGCTCCCACAGGCTGGGGGGGAACACTGAAGCTTTCTTT
CDR3 protein: CASSSHRLGGNTEAFF

J gene: TRBJ2-7
CDR3 length: 15
D gene: NA
V gene: TRBV5-1
clone size: few
CDR3 DNA: TGCGCCAGCAGCATGGGAGGCAGGGAAAGCTACGAGCAGTACTTC
CDR3 protein: CASSMGGRESYEQYF

J gene: TRBJ2-5
CDR3 length: 14
D gene: NA
V gene: TRBV29-1
clone size: few
CDR3 DNA: TGCAGCGTTGAATCTGGGACACTTCAAGAGACCCAGTACTTC
CDR3 protein: CSVESGTLQETQYF

J gene: TRBJ1-2
CDR3 length: 14
D gene: NA
V gene: TRBV28
clone size: once
CDR3 DNA: TGTGCCAGCAGTTTGGTGGACAGTAACTATGGCTACACCTTC
CDR3 protein: CASSLVDSNYGYTF

J gene: TRBJ2-5
CDR3 length: 14
D gene: TRBD2
V gene: TRBV28
clone size: NA
CDR3 DNA: TGTGCCAGCAGTCTAGCGGGAGGGCAAGAGACCCAGTACTTC
CDR3 protein: CASSLAGGQETQYF

J gene: TRBJ1-1
CDR3 length: 11
D gene: NA
V gene: TRBV30
clone size: NA
CDR3 DNA: TGTGCCTGGAGTGCGGACAGAAAAGCTTTCTTT
CDR3 protein: CAWSADRKAFF

J gene: TRBJ2-4
CDR3 length: 12
D gene: NA
V gene: TRBV28
clone size: NA
CDR3 DNA: TGTGCCAGCAGTTTAGAGGGGGACATTCAGTACTTC
CDR3 protein: CASSLEGDIQYF

J gene: TRBJ2-2
CDR3 length: 15
D gene: TRBD2
V gene: TRBV4-1
clone size: once
CDR3 DNA: TGCGCCAGCAGCCAGGGACTAGCGGGAGGTTGGGAGCTGTTTTTT
CDR3 protein: CASSQGLAGGWELFF

J gene: TRBJ2-7
CDR3 length: 14
D gene: NA
V gene: TRBV5-4
clone size: NA
CDR3 DNA: TGTGCCAGCAGCTCGCAGGGAATCGAGTACGAGCAGTACTTC
CDR3 protein: CASSSQGIEYEQYF

J gene: TRBJ2-2
CDR3 length: 16
D gene: NA
V gene: TRBV7-3
clone size: NA
CDR3 DNA: TGTGCCAGCAGATCGGGACTCTCGGATTTCACCGGGGAGCTGTTTTTT
CDR3 protein: CASRSGLSDFTGELFF

J gene: TRBJ2-7
CDR3 length: 15
D gene: TRBD2
V gene: TRBV4-3
clone size: NA
CDR3 DNA: TGCGCCAGCAGCCAAGTTGGACTAGCGGGAGACGAGCAGTACTTC
CDR3 protein: CASSQVGLAGDEQYF

J gene: TRBJ1-2
CDR3 length: 15
D gene: NA
V gene: TRBV11-2
clone size: NA
CDR3 DNA: TGTGCCAGCAGCTTTTCCCGCGGCACAGTTTTTGGCTACACCTTC
CDR3 protein: CASSFSRGTVFGYTF

J gene: TRBJ1-1
CDR3 length: 13
D gene: NA
V gene: TRBV10-3
clone size: few
CDR3 DNA: TGTGCCATCAGTGAGGCCGGGAACACTGAAGCTTTCTTT
CDR3 protein: CAISEAGNTEAFF

J gene: TRBJ1-1
CDR3 length: 16
D gene: NA
V gene: TRBV4-1
clone size: NA
CDR3 DNA: TGCGCCAGCAGCCAAGACCCTATTGGGGGGGGCACTGAAGCTTTCTTT
CDR3 protein: CASSQDPIGGGTEAFF

J gene: TRBJ2-3
CDR3 length: 14
D gene: NA
V gene: TRBV2
clone size: NA
CDR3 DNA: TGTGCCAGCAGTAGTCAGACGAACACAGATACGCAGTATTTT
CDR3 protein: CASSSQTNTDTQYF

J gene: TRBJ2-1
CDR3 length: 17
D gene: NA
V gene: TRBV4-3
clone size: few
CDR3 DNA: TGCGCCAGCCTTAAAAAGGCTCCAGGGAGGCTTGCTTGTGAGCAGTTCTTC
CDR3 protein: CASLKKAPGRLACEQFF

J gene: TRBJ1-2
CDR3 length: 15
D gene: TRBD1
V gene: TRBV15
clone size: few
CDR3 DNA: TGTGCCACCAGCAGACACCCCACAGGGGATTATGGCTACACCTTC
CDR3 protein: CATSRHPTGDYGYTF

J gene: TRBJ1-2
CDR3 length: 15
D gene: TRBD1
V gene: TRBV4-2
clone size: few
CDR3 DNA: TGTGCCAGCAGCCCGCCAGGCAGGGGGCTATATGGCTACACCTTC
CDR3 protein: CASSPPGRGLYGYTF

J gene: TRBJ2-7
CDR3 length: 12
D gene: NA
V gene: TRBV18
clone size: once
CDR3 DNA: TGTGCCAGCTCACCACGGGTAGGGGAGCAGTACTTC
CDR3 protein: CASSPRVGEQYF

J gene: TRBJ1-6
CDR3 length: 13
D gene: NA
V gene: TRBV2
clone size: NA
CDR3 DNA: TGTGCCAGCGTGGACCTGCGTAATTCACCCCTCCACTTT
CDR3 protein: CASVDLRNSPLHF

J gene: TRBJ2-7
CDR3 length: 14
D gene: TRBD1
V gene: TRBV7-2
clone size: NA
CDR3 DNA: TGTGCCAGCAGCTGGGACAGGAGTTCCTACGAGCAGTACTTC
CDR3 protein: CASSWDRSSYEQYF

J gene: TRBJ2-7
CDR3 length: 14
D gene: TRBD1
V gene: TRBV18
clone size: NA
CDR3 DNA: TGTGCCAGCTCCCCCGACAGGGCCTCCTACGAGCAGTACTTC
CDR3 protein: CASSPDRASYEQYF

J gene: TRBJ1-1
CDR3 length: 14
D gene: NA
V gene: TRBV11-2
clone size: NA
CDR3 DNA: TGTGCCAGCAAAACTTACAGGGAATCGGTTCGGGCTTTCTTT
CDR3 protein: CASKTYRESVRAFF

J gene: TRBJ2-1
CDR3 length: 13
D gene: NA
V gene: TRBV5-1
clone size: NA
CDR3 DNA: TGCGCCAGCAGCCGCGACCTACAGGGTGAGCAGTTCTTC
CDR3 protein: CASSRDLQGEQFF

J gene: TRBJ2-6
CDR3 length: 15
D gene: NA
V gene: TRBV6-5
clone size: NA
CDR3 DNA: TGTGCCAGCAGTCAAGACAGTTCAGGGGCCAACGTCCTGACTTTC
CDR3 protein: CASSQDSSGANVLTF

J gene: TRBJ1-1
CDR3 length: 12
D gene: NA
V gene: TRBV29-1
clone size: NA
CDR3 DNA: TGCAGCGCCCGGGCGAAGAACACTGAAGCTTTCTTT
CDR3 protein: CSARAKNTEAFF

J gene: TRBJ2-7
CDR3 length: 14
D gene: NA
V gene: TRBV2
clone size: NA
CDR3 DNA: TGTGCCAGCAGCCTAATCTCGGGCCGCTACGAGCAGTACTTC
CDR3 protein: CASSLISGRYEQYF

J gene: TRBJ1-3
CDR3 length: 15
D gene: NA
V gene: TRBV27
clone size: NA
CDR3 DNA: TGTGCCAGCAGTAGTAGATGGGGGTCCGGAAACACCATATATTTT
CDR3 protein: CASSSRWGSGNTIYF

J gene: TRBJ1-2
CDR3 length: 13
D gene: NA
V gene: TRBV2
clone size: few
CDR3 DNA: TGTGCCAGCAGCACAGGATCTAACTATGGCTACACCTTC
CDR3 protein: CASSTGSNYGYTF

J gene: TRBJ2-7
CDR3 length: 14
D gene: TRBD1
V gene: TRBV29-1
clone size: NA
CDR3 DNA: TGCAGCGTACAAGAGGGGACAGGGGTCTACGAGCAGTACTTC
CDR3 protein: CSVQEGTGVYEQYF

J gene: TRBJ2-5
CDR3 length: 15
D gene: TRBD2
V gene: TRBV11-2
clone size: medium-sized
CDR3 DNA: TGTGCCAGCAGCTTGCGGGGGACCCTCCAAGAGACCCAGTACTTC
CDR3 protein: CASSLRGTLQETQYF

J gene: TRBJ2-5
CDR3 length: 15
D gene: TRBD1
V gene: TRBV5-1
clone size: NA
CDR3 DNA: TGCGCCAGCAGCATCGGACAGGCCGCCGGGGAGACCCAGTACTTC
CDR3 protein: CASSIGQAAGETQYF